A selection of T cell receptor beta chains follows, all from one sample in a study of Graves' ophthalmopathy and Graves' hyperthyroidism. TCRdb reprocessed the multiplex PCR reads via MiXCR and lists one record per CDR3 protein. The table shows 400,000 to 450,000 distinct CDR3 sequences, with around 21% occurring only once. The sequenced material came from peripheral blood. The receptors shown here come from a woman younger than 35 with stable Graves' hyperthyroidism. Both conserved end residues are trimmed from each CDR3. Each record gives: V gene, J gene, CDR3 protein.

TRBV27	TRBJ1-1	ASSFHSTDLNEAF
TRBV20-1	TRBJ2-7	SAFSRTSGRNEQY
TRBV7-2	TRBJ2-7	ASSKDRGQNEQY
TRBV28	TRBJ2-2	ASSSPDGELF
TRBV12-3/TRBV12-4	TRBJ1-5	ASRQRTGVDQPQH
TRBV6-1	TRBJ1-6	ASSETSRDSPLH
TRBV29-1	TRBJ1-2	SVDLHGEGRRGYT
TRBV15	TRBJ2-7	ATRQAGGEQY
TRBV20-1	TRBJ1-2	SASLGAGGYT
TRBV10-3	TRBJ1-1	AISGLGRSGGLDTEAF
TRBV28	TRBJ2-4	ASSLVEFGAKNIKY
TRBV20-1	TRBJ2-7	SAKGTSGRLDPYEQY
TRBV19	TRBJ2-7	ASSHPGLAEAREQY
TRBV12-3/TRBV12-4	TRBJ2-5	ASSLVPLAGYLQETQY
TRBV6-5	TRBJ2-4	ASSYSNQGAKNIQY